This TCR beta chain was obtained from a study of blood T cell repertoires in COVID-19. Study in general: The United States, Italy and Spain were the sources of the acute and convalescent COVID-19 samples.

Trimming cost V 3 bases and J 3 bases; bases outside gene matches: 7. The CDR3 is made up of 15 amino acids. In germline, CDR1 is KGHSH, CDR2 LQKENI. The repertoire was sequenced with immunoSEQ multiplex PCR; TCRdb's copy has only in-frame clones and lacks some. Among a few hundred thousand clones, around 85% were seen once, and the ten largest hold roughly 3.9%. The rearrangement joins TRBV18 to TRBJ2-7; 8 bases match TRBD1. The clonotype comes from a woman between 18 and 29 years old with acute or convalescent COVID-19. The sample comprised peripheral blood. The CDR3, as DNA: TGTGCCAGCTCACCCTGGACAGGGAGAATCTACGAGCAGTACTTC. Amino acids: CASSPWTGRIYEQYF.